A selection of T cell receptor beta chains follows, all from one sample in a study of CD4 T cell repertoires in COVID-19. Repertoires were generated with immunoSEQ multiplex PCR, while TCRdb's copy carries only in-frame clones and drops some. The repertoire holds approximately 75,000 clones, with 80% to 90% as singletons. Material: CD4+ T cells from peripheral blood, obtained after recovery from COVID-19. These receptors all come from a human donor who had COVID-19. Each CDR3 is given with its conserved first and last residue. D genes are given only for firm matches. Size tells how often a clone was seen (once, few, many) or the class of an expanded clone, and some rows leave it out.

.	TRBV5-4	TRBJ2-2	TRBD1	CASSKGTGGNTGELFF	TGTGCCAGCAGCAAAGGGACAGGGGGCAACACCGGGGAGCTGTTTTTT
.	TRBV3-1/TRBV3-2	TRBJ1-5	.	CASSLGQHSNQPQHF	TGTGCCAGCAGCCTAGGACAGCATAGCAATCAGCCCCAGCATTTT
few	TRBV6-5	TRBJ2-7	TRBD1	CASTETGAGDEQYF	TGTGCCAGCACCGAGACAGGGGCCGGGGACGAGCAGTACTTC
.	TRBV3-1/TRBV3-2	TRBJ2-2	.	CASSQQGGGELFF	TGTGCCAGCAGCCAACAGGGTGGCGGGGAGCTGTTTTTT
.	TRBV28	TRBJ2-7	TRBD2	CASSFLAGGTEQYF	TGTGCCAGCAGTTTCCTAGCGGGAGGTACGGAGCAGTACTTC
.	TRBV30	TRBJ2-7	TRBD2	CAWSPGLAGDEQCF	TGTGCCTGGAGTCCGGGACTAGCGGGAGACGAGCAGTGCTTC
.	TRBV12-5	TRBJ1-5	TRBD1	CASGPIGQGSNQPQHF	TGTGCTAGTGGTCCGATAGGACAGGGCAGCAATCAGCCCCAGCATTTT
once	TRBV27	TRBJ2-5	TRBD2	CASSGLAIGETQYF	TGTGCCAGCAGTGGACTAGCGATTGGGGAGACCCAGTACTTC
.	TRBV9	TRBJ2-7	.	CASSPEGVLEQYF	TGTGCCAGCAGCCCGGAAGGGGTCCTCGAGCAGTACTTC
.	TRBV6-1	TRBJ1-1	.	CASSDRSLDTEAFF	TGTGCCAGCAGTGACCGCAGTTTAGACACTGAAGCTTTCTTT
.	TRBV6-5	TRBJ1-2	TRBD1	CASSSLSNRGDGYTF	TGTGCCAGCAGCTCACTTTCAAACAGGGGGGATGGCTACACCTTC
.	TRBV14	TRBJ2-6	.	CASSPISSGANVLTF	TGTGCCAGCAGCCCCATCTCCTCTGGGGCCAACGTCCTGACTTTC
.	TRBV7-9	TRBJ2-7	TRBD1	CASSGGTGGHEQYF	TGTGCCAGCAGCGGGGGGACAGGGGGCCACGAGCAGTACTTC
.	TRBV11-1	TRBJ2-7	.	CASSFAVSYEQYF	TGTGCCAGCAGCTTTGCAGTATCCTACGAGCAGTACTTC